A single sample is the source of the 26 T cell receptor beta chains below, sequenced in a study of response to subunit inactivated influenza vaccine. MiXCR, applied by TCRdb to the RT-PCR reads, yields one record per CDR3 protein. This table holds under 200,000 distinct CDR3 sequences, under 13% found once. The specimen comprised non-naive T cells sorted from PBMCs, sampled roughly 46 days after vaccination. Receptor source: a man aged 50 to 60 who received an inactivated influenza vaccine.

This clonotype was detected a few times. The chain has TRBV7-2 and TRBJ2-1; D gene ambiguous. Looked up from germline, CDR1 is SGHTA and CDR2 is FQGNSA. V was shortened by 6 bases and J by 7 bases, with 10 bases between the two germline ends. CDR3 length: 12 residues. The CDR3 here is CASSKRFNEQFF. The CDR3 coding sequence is TGTGCCAGCAGTAAAAGGTTTAATGAGCAGTTCTTC.

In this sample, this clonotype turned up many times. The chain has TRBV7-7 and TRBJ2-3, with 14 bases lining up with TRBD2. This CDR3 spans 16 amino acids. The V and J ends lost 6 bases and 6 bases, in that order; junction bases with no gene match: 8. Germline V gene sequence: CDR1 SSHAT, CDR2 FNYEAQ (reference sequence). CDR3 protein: CASSQGTSGRMDTQYF. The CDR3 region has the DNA TGTGCCAGCAGTCAAGGGACTAGCGGGAGAATGGATACGCAGTATTTT.

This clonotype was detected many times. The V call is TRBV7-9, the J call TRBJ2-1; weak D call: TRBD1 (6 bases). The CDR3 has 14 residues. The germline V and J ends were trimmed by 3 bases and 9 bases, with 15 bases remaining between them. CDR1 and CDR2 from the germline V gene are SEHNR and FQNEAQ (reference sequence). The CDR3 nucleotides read TGTGCCAGCAGCTTGAGGGGGTCCAAGAGTGAGCAGTTCTTC. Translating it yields CASSLRGSKSEQFF.

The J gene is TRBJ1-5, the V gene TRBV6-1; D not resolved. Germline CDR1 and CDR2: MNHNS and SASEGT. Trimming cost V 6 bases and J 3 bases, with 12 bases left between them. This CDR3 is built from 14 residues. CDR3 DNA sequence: TGTGCCAGCAGCTCACAGACGACCAATCAGCCCCAGCATTTT. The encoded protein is CASSSQTTNQPQHF.

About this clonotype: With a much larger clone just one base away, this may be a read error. The CDR3 spells CSALATLHTDTQYF. Here the CDR3 DNA reads TGCAGTGCACTGGCTACTCTTCACACAGATACGCAGTATTTT. V gene TRBV20-1 combines with J gene TRBJ2-3; D is unresolved. The CDR3 extends over 14 amino acids. V was pared by 6 bases and J by 2 bases, with 15 bases between. Germline loops: CDR1 DFQATT, CDR2 SNEGSKA (reference sequence).

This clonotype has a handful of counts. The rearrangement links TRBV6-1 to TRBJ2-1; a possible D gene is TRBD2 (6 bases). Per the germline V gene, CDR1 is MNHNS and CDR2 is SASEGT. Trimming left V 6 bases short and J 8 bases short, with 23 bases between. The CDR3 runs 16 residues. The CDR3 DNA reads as TGTGCCAGCAGCTCCCGCGGGACCGGCCCCCTCGATGAGCAGTTCTTC. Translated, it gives CASSSRGTGPLDEQFF.

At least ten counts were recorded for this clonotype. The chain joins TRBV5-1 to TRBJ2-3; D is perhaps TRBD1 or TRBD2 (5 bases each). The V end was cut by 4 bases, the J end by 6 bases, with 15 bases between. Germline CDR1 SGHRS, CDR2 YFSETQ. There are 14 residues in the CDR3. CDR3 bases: TGCGCCAGCAGCATTGGACACGGGGCGGATACGCAGTATTTT. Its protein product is CASSIGHGADTQYF.

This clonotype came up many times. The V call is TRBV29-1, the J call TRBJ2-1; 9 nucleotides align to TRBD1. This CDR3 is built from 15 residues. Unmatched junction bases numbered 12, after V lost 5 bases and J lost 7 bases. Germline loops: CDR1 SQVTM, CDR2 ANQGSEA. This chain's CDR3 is CSVRRDRESRNEQFF. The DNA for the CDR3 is TGCAGCGTTCGAAGGGACAGGGAGTCGAGGAATGAGCAGTTCTTC.

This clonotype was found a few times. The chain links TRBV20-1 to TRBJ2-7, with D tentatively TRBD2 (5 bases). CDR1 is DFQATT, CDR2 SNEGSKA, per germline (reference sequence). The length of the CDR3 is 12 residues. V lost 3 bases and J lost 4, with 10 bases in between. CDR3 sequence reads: CSASTDYYEQYF. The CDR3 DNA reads TGCAGTGCTAGCACAGACTATTACGAGCAGTACTTC.

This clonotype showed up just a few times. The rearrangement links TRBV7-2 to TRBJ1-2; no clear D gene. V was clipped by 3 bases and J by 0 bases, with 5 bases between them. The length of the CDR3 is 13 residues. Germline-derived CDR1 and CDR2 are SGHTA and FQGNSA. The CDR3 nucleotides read TGTGCCAGCAGCTTTTACCCTAACTATGGCTACACCTTC. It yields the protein CASSFYPNYGYTF.

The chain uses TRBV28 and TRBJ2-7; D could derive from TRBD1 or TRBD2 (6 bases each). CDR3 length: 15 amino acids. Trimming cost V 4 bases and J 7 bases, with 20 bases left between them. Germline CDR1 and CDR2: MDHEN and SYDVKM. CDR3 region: CASSSGATGGREQYF. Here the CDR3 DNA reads TGTGCCAGCAGTTCTGGAGCTACCGGGGGCAGGGAGCAGTACTTC.

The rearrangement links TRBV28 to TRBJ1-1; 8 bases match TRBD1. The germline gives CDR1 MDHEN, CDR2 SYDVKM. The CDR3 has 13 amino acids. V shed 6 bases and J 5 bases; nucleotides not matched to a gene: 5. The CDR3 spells CASRWTGLTEAFF. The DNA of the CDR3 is TGTGCCAGCAGATGGACAGGGTTAACTGAAGCTTTCTTT.

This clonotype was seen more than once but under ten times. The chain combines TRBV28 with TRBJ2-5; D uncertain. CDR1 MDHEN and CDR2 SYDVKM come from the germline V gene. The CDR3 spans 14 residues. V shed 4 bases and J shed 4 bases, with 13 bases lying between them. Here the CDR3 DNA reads TGTGCCAGCAGTTCCCCGCCCGTTCTAGAGACCCAGTACTTC. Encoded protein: CASSSPPVLETQYF.

This CDR3 reads CSALGAAGPEAFF. The DNA for the CDR3 is TGCAGTGCTTTAGGGGCCGCGGGTCCTGAAGCTTTCTTT. V usage is TRBV20-1 and J usage is TRBJ1-1, with D possibly matching TRBD1 (5 bases). CDR1 DFQATT and CDR2 SNEGSKA come from the germline V gene (reference sequence). CDR3 length: 13 residues. Trimming cost V 5 bases and J 6 bases, with 16 bases left between them.

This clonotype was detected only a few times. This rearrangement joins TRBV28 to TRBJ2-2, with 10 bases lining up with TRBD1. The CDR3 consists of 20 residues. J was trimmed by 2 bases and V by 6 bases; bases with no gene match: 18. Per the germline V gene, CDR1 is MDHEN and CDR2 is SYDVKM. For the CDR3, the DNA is TGTGCCAGCAGCTCGGACAGGGGGGACCGGAACCCATACAACACCGGGGAGCTGTTTTTT. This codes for CASSSDRGDRNPYNTGELFF.

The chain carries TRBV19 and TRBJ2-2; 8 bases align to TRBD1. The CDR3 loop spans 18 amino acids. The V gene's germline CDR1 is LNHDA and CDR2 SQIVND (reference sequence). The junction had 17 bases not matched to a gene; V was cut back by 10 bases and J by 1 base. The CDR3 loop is CATRKDRASVQNTGELFF. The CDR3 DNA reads TGTGCCACCCGAAAGGACAGGGCCTCGGTTCAGAACACCGGGGAGCTGTTTTTT.

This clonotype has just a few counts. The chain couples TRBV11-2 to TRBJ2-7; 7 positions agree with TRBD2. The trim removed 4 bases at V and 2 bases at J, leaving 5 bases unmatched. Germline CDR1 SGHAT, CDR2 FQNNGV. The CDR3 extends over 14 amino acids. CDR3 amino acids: CASSWGGRTYEQYF. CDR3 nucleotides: TGTGCCAGCAGCTGGGGGGGGAGGACCTACGAGCAGTACTTC.

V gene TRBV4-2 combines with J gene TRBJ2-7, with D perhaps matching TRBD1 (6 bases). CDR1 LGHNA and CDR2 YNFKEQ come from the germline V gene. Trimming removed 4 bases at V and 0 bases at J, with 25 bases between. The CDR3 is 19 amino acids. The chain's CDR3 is CASSPRGASGAPSSYEQYF. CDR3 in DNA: TGTGCCAGCAGCCCCCGGGGCGCCTCAGGGGCACCCAGCTCCTACGAGCAGTACTTC.

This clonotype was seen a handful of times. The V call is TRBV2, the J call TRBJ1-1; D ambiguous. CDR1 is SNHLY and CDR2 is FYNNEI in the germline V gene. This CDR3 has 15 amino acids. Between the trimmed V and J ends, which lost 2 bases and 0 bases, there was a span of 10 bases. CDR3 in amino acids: CASSESWFMNTEAFF. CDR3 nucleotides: TGTGCCAGCAGTGAAAGTTGGTTTATGAACACTGAAGCTTTCTTT.

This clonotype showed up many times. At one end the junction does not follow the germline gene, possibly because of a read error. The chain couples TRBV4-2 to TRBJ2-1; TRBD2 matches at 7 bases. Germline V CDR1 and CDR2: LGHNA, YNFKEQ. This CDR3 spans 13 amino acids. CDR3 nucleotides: TGTGCCAGCAGCCAAGATGCGGGAGCTTCAAAAACCTTC. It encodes CASSQDAGASKTF.

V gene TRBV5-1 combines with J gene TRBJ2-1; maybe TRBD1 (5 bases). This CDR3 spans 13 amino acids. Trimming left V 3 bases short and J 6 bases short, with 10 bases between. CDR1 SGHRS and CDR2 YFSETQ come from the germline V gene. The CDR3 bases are TGCGCCAGCAGCTCGACAGCCTTCAATGAGCAGTTCTTC. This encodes CASSSTAFNEQFF.

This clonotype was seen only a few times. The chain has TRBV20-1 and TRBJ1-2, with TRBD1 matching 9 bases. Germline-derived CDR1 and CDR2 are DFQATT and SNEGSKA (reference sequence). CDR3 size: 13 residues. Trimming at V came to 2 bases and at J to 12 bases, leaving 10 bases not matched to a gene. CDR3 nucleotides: TGCAGTGCTAGAAGCATACAGGGGGCCATAAACACCTTC. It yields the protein CSARSIQGAINTF.

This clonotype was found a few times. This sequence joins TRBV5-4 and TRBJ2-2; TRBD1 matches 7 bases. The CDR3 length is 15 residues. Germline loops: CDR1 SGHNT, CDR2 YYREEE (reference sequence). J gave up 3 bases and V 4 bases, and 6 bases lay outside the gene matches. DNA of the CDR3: TGTGCCAGCAGCCGACAGGGATTTGACACCGGGGAGCTGTTTTTT. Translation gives CASSRQGFDTGELFF.

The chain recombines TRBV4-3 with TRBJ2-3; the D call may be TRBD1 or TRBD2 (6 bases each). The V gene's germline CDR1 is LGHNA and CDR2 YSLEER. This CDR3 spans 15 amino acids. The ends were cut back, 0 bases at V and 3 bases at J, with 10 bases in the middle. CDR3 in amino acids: CASSQEGGLTDTQYF. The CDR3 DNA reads TGCGCCAGCAGCCAAGAGGGGGGCTTGACAGATACGCAGTATTTT.

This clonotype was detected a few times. The CDR3 here is CSARDIRAPYNSPLHF. The CDR3 coding sequence is TGCAGTGCTAGAGATATCCGCGCGCCCTATAATTCACCCCTCCACTTT. This sequence joins TRBV20-1 and TRBJ1-6; D unresolved. Per the germline V gene, CDR1 is DFQATT and CDR2 is SNEGSKA (reference sequence). The CDR3 consists of 16 residues. V was pared by 0 bases and J by 2 bases, with 11 bases between.

The CDR3 DNA reads TGTGCCAGCAGCTTTTGGACTTTTAACACCGGGGAGCTGTTTTTT. This encodes CASSFWTFNTGELFF. This chain uses TRBV7-9 with TRBJ2-2; maybe TRBD2 (5 bases). Trimming removed 3 bases from V and 2 bases from J, with 10 bases in between. Germline CDR1 is SEHNR and CDR2 is FQNEAQ (reference sequence). The CDR3 is made up of 15 amino acids.